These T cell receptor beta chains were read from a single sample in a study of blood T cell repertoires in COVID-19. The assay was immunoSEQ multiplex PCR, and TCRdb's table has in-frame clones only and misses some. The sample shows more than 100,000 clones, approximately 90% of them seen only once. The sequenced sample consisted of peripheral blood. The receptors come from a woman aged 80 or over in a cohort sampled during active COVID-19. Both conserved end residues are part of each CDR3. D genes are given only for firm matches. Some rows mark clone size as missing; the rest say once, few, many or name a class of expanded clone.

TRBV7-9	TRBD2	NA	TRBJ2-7	CASSRRTSDVHEQYF	TGTGCCAGCAGCCGCAGGACTAGCGACGTCCACGAGCAGTACTTC
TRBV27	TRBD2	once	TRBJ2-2	CASTSTAAGGRAGELFF	TGTGCCAGCACCTCCACGGCAGCGGGAGGTCGGGCCGGGGAGCTGTTTTTT
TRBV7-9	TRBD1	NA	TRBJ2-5	CASSTYLGTGIRETQYF	TGTGCCAGCAGCACATACTTAGGGACAGGGATAAGAGAGACCCAGTACTTC
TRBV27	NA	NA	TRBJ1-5	CASAIGQGFNQPQHF	TGTGCCTCAGCAATAGGGCAGGGTTTCAATCAGCCCCAGCATTTT
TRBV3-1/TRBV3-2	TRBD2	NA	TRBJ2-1	CASSPISGGNEQFF	TGTGCCAGCAGCCCGATTTCGGGGGGTAATGAGCAGTTCTTC
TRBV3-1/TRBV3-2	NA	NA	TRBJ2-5	CASNAGAGETQYF	TGTGCCAGCAACGCAGGGGCGGGAGAGACCCAGTACTTC
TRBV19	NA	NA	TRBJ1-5	CASSGPPNQPQHF	TGTGCCAGTAGTGGCCCTCCCAATCAGCCCCAGCATTTT
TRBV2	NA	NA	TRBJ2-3	CASSSLGQGHTDTQYF	TGTGCCAGCAGTTCCCTTGGGCAGGGCCACACAGATACGCAGTATTTT
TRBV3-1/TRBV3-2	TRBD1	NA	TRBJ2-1	CASSQEGPGQGIRLSYNEQFF	TGTGCCAGCAGCCAAGAGGGGCCGGGACAGGGAATACGGCTCTCATACAATGAGCAGTTCTTC
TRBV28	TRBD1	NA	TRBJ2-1	CASSFLGQGNEQFF	TGTGCCAGCAGTTTCCTAGGACAGGGCAATGAGCAGTTCTTC
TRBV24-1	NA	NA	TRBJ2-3	CATSEPAGSNSADTQYF	TGTGCCACCAGTGAGCCCGCCGGGTCCAATAGCGCAGATACGCAGTATTTT
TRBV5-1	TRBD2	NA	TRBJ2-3	CASSSGLAGTSTDTQYF	TGCGCCAGCAGCTCGGGACTAGCGGGAACTAGCACAGATACGCAGTATTTT
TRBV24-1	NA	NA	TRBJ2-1	CATSDRSGSYNEQFF	TGTGCCACCAGTGATCGGAGCGGATCCTACAATGAGCAGTTCTTC
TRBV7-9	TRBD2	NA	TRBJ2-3	CASSSVTSGRSDTQYF	TGTGCCAGCAGTTCCGTTACTAGCGGGAGGTCAGATACGCAGTATTTT
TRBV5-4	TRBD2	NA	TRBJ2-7	CASSLVILFGRSSGTYEQYF	TGTGCCAGCAGCTTGGTTATTCTTTTTGGTAGGTCTAGCGGTACCTACGAGCAGTACTTC
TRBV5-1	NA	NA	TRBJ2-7	CASSLVPGSEQYF	TGCGCCAGCAGCTTGGTCCCGGGGTCCGAGCAGTACTTC
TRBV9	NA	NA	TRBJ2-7	CASSLTTAPYEQYF	TGTGCCAGCAGCCTTACGACAGCCCCCTACGAGCAGTACTTC
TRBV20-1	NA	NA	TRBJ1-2	CSVWGGYGYTF	TGCAGTGTTTGGGGCGGCTATGGCTACACCTTC
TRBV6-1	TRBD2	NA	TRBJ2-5	CASSEALGLAEWETQYF	TGTGCCAGCAGTGAAGCGCTCGGGCTAGCGGAGTGGGAGACCCAGTACTTC
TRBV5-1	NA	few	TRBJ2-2	CASIGSWGANTGELFF	TGCGCCAGCATCGGTTCGTGGGGGGCGAACACCGGGGAGCTGTTTTTT
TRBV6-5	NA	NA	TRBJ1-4	CASSYSRISNEKLFF	TGTGCCAGCAGTTACTCGAGGATATCTAATGAAAAACTGTTTTTT
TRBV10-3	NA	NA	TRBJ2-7	CAISESVTPYEQYF	TGTGCCATCAGTGAGAGTGTCACTCCCTACGAGCAGTACTTC
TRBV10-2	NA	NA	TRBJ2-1	CASSEQDSKQFF	TGCGCCAGCAGTGAGCAGGATTCGAAGCAGTTCTTC
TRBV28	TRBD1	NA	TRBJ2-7	CASRGGGLSSYEQYF	TGTGCCAGCAGAGGGGGCGGCCTAAGCTCCTACGAGCAGTACTTC
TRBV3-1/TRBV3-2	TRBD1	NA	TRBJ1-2	CASKPSGQGLEGYTF	TGTGCCAGCAAACCATCGGGACAGGGGCTAGAAGGCTACACCTTC
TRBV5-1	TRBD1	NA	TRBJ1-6	CASSPQGDSPLHF	TGCGCCAGCAGCCCACAGGGGGATTCACCCCTCCACTTT
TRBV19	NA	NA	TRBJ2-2	CASSIPVPPNTGELFF	TGTGCCAGTAGTATACCGGTACCACCCAACACCGGGGAGCTGTTTTTT
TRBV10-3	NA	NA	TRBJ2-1	CAIRGDVNEQFF	TGTGCCATCAGGGGAGACGTCAATGAGCAGTTCTTC
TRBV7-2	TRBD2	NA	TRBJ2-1	CASSLGGPTSGQNEQFF	TGTGCCAGCAGCTTAGGGGGTCCGACTAGCGGGCAGAATGAGCAGTTCTTC